These 6 T cell receptor beta chains were all obtained from the same sample, sequenced in a study of blood T cell repertoires in COVID-19. Data came from immunoSEQ multiplex PCR; TCRdb stores just in-frame clones and leaves some out. The table includes almost 200,000 clones, around 85% detected once. Input material: peripheral blood. The receptors were gathered from a woman in her seventies with acute or convalescent COVID-19.

The J gene is TRBJ1-2, the V gene TRBV7-2; 10 nucleotides agree with TRBD1. Germline loops: CDR1 SGHTA, CDR2 FQGNSA. The CDR3 sequence is 15 residues long. After removal of 2 bases from V and 5 bases from J, the junction contained 5 bases not matched to a gene. The CDR3 protein is CASSLLGTGAYGYTF. In DNA, the CDR3 is TGTGCCAGCAGCTTATTGGGGACAGGGGCTTATGGCTACACCTTC.

The rearrangement links TRBV6-6 to TRBJ1-1; 7 bases are shared with TRBD1. Unmatched junction bases numbered 4, after V lost 6 bases and J lost 0 bases. Germline assignment: CDR1 MNHNY and CDR2 SVGAGI (reference sequence). The CDR3 is made up of 14 amino acids. DNA for the CDR3: TGTGCCAGCAGGGCGACAGGGATGAACACTGAAGCTTTCTTT. This translates into CASRATGMNTEAFF.

The chain combines TRBV5-1 with TRBJ2-3, with 7 bases aligning to TRBD1. CDR1 and CDR2 from the germline V gene are SGHRS and YFSETQ. There are 12 residues in the CDR3. The CDR3 loop is CASGQRTDTQYF. CDR3 sequence (DNA): TGCGCTTCGGGACAGCGGACAGATACGCAGTATTTT.

The V gene is TRBV28, the J gene TRBJ1-2; a weak D match, TRBD1 (5 bases). V lost 4 bases, J lost 2 bases, and 8 bases lay in between. The CDR3 has 13 residues. Per germline, CDR1 MDHEN and CDR2 SYDVKM. CDR3 amino acids: CASSWTPNYGYTF. DNA of the CDR3: TGTGCCAGCAGTTGGACACCAAACTATGGCTACACCTTC.

The chain couples TRBV19 to TRBJ2-7, with D tentatively TRBD2 (6 bases). Germline V CDR1 and CDR2: LNHDA, SQIVND (reference sequence). CDR3 length equals 14 residues. V was pared by 3 bases and J by 0 bases, with 9 bases between. CDR3 nucleotide sequence: TGTGCCAGTAGTATTCGCGGGACCTCCTACGAGCAGTACTTC. This codes for CASSIRGTSYEQYF.

This rearrangement joins TRBV18 to TRBJ1-3; D is unresolved. Trimming cost V 1 base and J 3 bases, with 7 bases left between them. From germline, CDR1 is KGHSH and CDR2 LQKENI. The CDR3 has 14 amino acids. CDR3: CASSPQLYGNTIYF. DNA of the CDR3: TGTGCCAGCTCACCACAGCTTTATGGAAACACCATATATTTT.